This is a list of T cell receptor beta chains from one sample in a study of identical twins. TCRdb passed the 5' RACE reads through MiXCR, listing each CDR3 protein once. Of around 160,000 distinct CDR3 sequences listed, under 4.5% are singletons. Sequencing input: memory T cells sorted from blood. The receptor set was obtained from a man between 18 and 35 years old in good health. Each CDR3 is given with its conserved first and last residue. The D gene is left open where the match is weak. Clone size is shown for a subset of rows, as once, few, many or a class of expanded clone.

V	size	D	length	J	CDR3	DNA
TRBV3-1	-	-	15	TRBJ1-1	CASSQYRGLNTEAFF	TGTGCCAGCAGCCAGTATCGGGGCCTGAACACTGAAGCTTTCTTT
TRBV7-3	many	-	13	TRBJ2-3	CASSSSGPDTQYF	TGTGCCAGCAGCTCATCTGGCCCAGATACGCAGTATTTT
TRBV29-1	many	-	9	TRBJ2-1	CSVAAPGVF	TGCAGCGTTGCGGCACCGGGGGTCTTC
TRBV3-1	many	TRBD2	12	TRBJ2-1	CASSQGQRGQFF	TGTGCCAGCAGCCAAGGCCAGCGGGGGCAGTTCTTC
TRBV7-9	many	TRBD1	16	TRBJ1-1	CASSLITGGFGTEAFF	TGTGCCAGCAGCTTAATTACAGGGGGCTTCGGCACTGAAGCTTTCTTT
TRBV20-1	many	TRBD2	15	TRBJ2-1	CSARETSGPYNEQFF	TGCAGTGCTAGGGAGACTAGCGGGCCCTACAATGAGCAGTTCTTC
TRBV7-9	few	-	15	TRBJ2-3	CASSLALSSVDTQYF	TGTGCCAGCAGCTTAGCGCTATCTAGCGTGGATACGCAGTATTTT
TRBV30	-	TRBD2	20	TRBJ2-3	CAWSPRRGLAGRGSTDTQYF	TGTGCCTGGAGTCCTCGGAGGGGACTAGCGGGACGGGGTAGCACAGATACGCAGTATTTT
TRBV9	many	TRBD1	15	TRBJ1-4	CASSPPDRGVEKLFF	TGTGCCAGCAGCCCCCCAGACAGGGGAGTAGAAAAACTGTTTTTT
TRBV20-1	many	-	14	TRBJ1-2	CSARDSGSNYGYTF	TGCAGTGCTAGAGATAGCGGTTCTAACTATGGCTACACCTTC
TRBV20-1	many	-	12	TRBJ2-1	CSASEVFNEQFF	TGCAGTGCTAGTGAAGTCTTCAATGAGCAGTTCTTC
TRBV4-3	many	-	14	TRBJ1-1	CASSQDERDTEAFF	TGCGCCAGCAGCCAAGACGAGAGGGACACTGAAGCTTTCTTT
TRBV2	many	-	15	TRBJ1-1	CASGGTGKKNTEAFF	TGTGCCAGCGGGGGCACAGGGAAGAAGAACACTGAAGCTTTCTTT
TRBV6-1	many	-	16	TRBJ1-2	CATLGTGGRRNYGYTF	TGTGCCACCCTGGGAACAGGCGGCCGAAGAAACTATGGCTACACCTTC
TRBV5-6	many	-	14	TRBJ2-4	CASSPSSLKNIQYF	TGTGCCAGCAGCCCCTCTAGCCTAAAAAACATTCAGTACTTC
TRBV7-3	many	-	15	TRBJ2-1	CASSLRGLGGSVQFF	TGTGCCAGCAGCTTAAGAGGACTAGGGGGTTCAGTGCAGTTCTTC
TRBV15	many	-	12	TRBJ2-1	CATSRELPSQFF	TGTGCCACCAGCAGAGAACTACCTTCGCAGTTCTTC
TRBV18	few	-	12	TRBJ1-2	CASSATGDGYTF	TGTGCCAGCTCAGCTACCGGAGATGGCTACACCTTC
TRBV4-3	many	-	15	TRBJ2-7	CASSQTRGASYEQYF	TGCGCCAGCAGCCAGACCAGGGGGGCCTCCTACGAGCAGTACTTC
TRBV12-3/TRBV12-4	many	-	14	TRBJ2-1	CASTLMGVGNEQFF	TGTGCCAGCACCCTTATGGGGGTGGGCAATGAGCAGTTCTTC
TRBV7-9	many	-	13	TRBJ1-1	CASSLDRPSEAFF	TGTGCCAGCAGCTTAGACAGGCCCTCCGAAGCTTTCTTT
TRBV18	-	-	15	TRBJ2-2	CASSPQGEGTGELFF	TGTGCCAGCTCACCACAGGGAGAAGGGACCGGGGAGCTGTTTTTT
TRBV3-1	-	-	16	TRBJ1-3	CASSRSDGGSGNTIYF	TGTGCCAGCAGCCGCTCGGACGGGGGGTCCGGAAACACCATATATTTT
TRBV20-1	many	TRBD1	14	TRBJ2-7	CSATGTGGRYEQYF	TGCAGTGCTACCGGGACAGGGGGGCGCTACGAGCAGTACTTC
TRBV12-3/TRBV12-4	many	-	12	TRBJ1-5	CASSLSFQPQHF	TGTGCCAGCAGTTTATCATTTCAGCCCCAGCATTTT
TRBV11-1	many	TRBD2	19	TRBJ2-1	CASSLHLGLAGGRNNEQFF	TGTGCCAGCAGCCTCCATCTGGGACTAGCGGGAGGTCGCAACAATGAGCAGTTCTTC
TRBV29-1	many	-	15	TRBJ1-1	CSTLPPGGENTEAFF	TGCAGCACCCTACCCCCGGGGGGAGAGAACACTGAAGCTTTCTTT
TRBV6-2/TRBV6-3	many	-	14	TRBJ1-1	CASTSWGKNTEAFF	TGTGCCAGCACCTCGTGGGGGAAGAACACTGAAGCTTTCTTT
TRBV5-1	many	-	13	TRBJ2-1	CASSLSSERWQFF	TGCGCCAGCAGCTTATCTAGCGAGAGATGGCAGTTCTTC
TRBV25-1	-	-	14	TRBJ2-1	CASSEPRQYNEQFF	TGTGCCAGCAGTGAACCCCGACAATACAATGAGCAGTTCTTC
TRBV5-6	few	TRBD1	16	TRBJ2-7	CASSYRGTATSYEQYF	TGTGCCAGCAGCTATAGAGGGACAGCTACCTCCTACGAGCAGTACTTC
TRBV19	few	TRBD1	14	TRBJ1-2	CASRTPGQGAGYTF	TGTGCCAGTAGGACCCCAGGACAGGGAGCTGGCTACACCTTC
TRBV5-1	many	-	12	TRBJ2-3	CASSLEGRNWHF	TGCGCCAGCAGCTTGGAGGGACGGAATTGGCATTTT
TRBV20-1	many	-	12	TRBJ2-5	CSASQSQETQYF	TGCAGTGCTAGTCAGAGCCAAGAGACCCAGTACTTC
TRBV5-1	many	-	15	TRBJ2-7	CASSLGGRSTYEQYF	TGCGCCAGCAGCTTGGGGGGCAGGTCAACCTACGAGCAGTACTTC
TRBV6-1	many	-	15	TRBJ2-3	CASSDGTAPTDTQYF	TGTGCCAGCAGTGATGGTACTGCGCCCACAGATACGCAGTATTTT
TRBV7-2	many	TRBD2	15	TRBJ2-5	CASSFQAGGGETQYF	TGTGCCAGCAGCTTTCAAGCGGGAGGAGGGGAGACCCAGTACTTC
TRBV20-1	many	-	15	TRBJ2-4	CSARVPAGARNIQYF	TGCAGTGCTAGAGTCCCCGCCGGGGCAAGGAACATTCAGTACTTC
TRBV3-1	many	-	14	TRBJ2-3	CASTPGGYTDTQYF	TGTGCCAGCACCCCCGGAGGTTACACAGATACGCAGTATTTT
TRBV24-1	many	-	13	TRBJ1-2	CATSENSDRGYTF	TGTGCCACCAGTGAGAACTCGGACCGGGGCTACACCTTC
TRBV10-3	many	TRBD1	15	TRBJ2-1	CAISPGTGIVNEQFF	TGTGCCATCAGTCCCGGGACAGGGATAGTGAATGAGCAGTTCTTC
TRBV5-1	many	TRBD1	16	TRBJ2-5	CASRQTGGIRKETQYF	TGCGCCAGCAGACAGACAGGGGGCATTCGCAAAGAGACCCAGTACTTC
TRBV18	many	TRBD1	14	TRBJ1-1	CASSPTGDYVEAFF	TGTGCCAGCTCACCGACAGGGGACTACGTAGAAGCTTTCTTT
TRBV12-3/TRBV12-4	many	-	14	TRBJ1-5	CATGEAGVTQPQHF	TGTGCCACCGGGGAAGCAGGGGTCACTCAGCCCCAGCATTTT
TRBV5-1	few	TRBD1	15	TRBJ2-2	CASSVGQGRTGELFF	TGCGCCAGCAGCGTGGGACAGGGGCGAACCGGGGAGCTGTTTTTT